This T cell receptor beta chain stems from a study of cytomegalovirus exposure and HLA in healthy donors. The sample holds a few counts of this clone. CDR1 SGHRS and CDR2 YFSETQ come from the germline V gene. The CDR3 contains 12 residues. Between the trimmed V and J ends, which lost 0 bases and 7 bases, there was a span of 6 bases. The PCR contained 60 Vbeta and 13 Jbeta primers. TCRdb's table, derived via immunoSEQ multiplex PCR, lists solely in-frame clones and lacks some. The sample consists of about 98,000 clones, 60% to 80% of them appearing once. The TCR originated in a female donor in good health and CMV-seronegative. The V gene is TRBV5-1, the J gene TRBJ2-3, with D maybe TRBD2 (5 bases). Sequences were obtained from PBMCs. The CDR3 spells CASSLGEYTQYF. The CDR3 DNA follows: TGCGCCAGCAGCTTGGGGGAGTATACGCAGTATTTT.